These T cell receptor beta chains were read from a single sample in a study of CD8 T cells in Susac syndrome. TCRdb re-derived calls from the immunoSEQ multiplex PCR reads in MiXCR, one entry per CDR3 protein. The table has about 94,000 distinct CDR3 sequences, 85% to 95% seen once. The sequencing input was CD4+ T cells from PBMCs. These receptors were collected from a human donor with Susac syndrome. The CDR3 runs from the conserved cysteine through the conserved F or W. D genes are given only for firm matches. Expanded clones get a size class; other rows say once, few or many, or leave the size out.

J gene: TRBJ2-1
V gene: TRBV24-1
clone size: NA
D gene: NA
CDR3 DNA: TGTGCCACCAGTGCTCCCGCGACAGCTGAGCAGTTCTTC
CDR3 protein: CATSAPATAEQFF

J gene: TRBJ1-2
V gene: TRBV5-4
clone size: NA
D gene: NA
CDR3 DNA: TGTGCCAGCAGCTCTCGGACGGGGGACTATGGCTACACCTTC
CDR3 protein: CASSSRTGDYGYTF

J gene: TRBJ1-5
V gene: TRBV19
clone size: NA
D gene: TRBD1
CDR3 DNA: TGTGCCAGTCGGGGACAGCTATCAGGGCCCCAGCATTTT
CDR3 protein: CASRGQLSGPQHF

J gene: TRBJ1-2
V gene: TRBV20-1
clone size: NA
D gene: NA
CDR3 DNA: TGCAGTGCTATCCCCGAGAGGGACAAGTATGGCTACACCTTC
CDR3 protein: CSAIPERDKYGYTF

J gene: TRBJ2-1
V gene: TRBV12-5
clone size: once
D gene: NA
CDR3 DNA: TGTGCTAGTGGTTTCAGGGATCGGGAGCAGTTCTTC
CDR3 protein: CASGFRDREQFF

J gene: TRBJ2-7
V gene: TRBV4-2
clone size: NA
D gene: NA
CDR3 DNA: TGTGCCAGCAGCCAAGAGGGTACCCCCTACGAGCAGTACTTC
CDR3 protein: CASSQEGTPYEQYF

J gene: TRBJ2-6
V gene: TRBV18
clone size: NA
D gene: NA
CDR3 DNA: TGTGCCAGCTCACCGCTTCCCGACGGAACCTCTGGGGCCAACGTCCTGACTTTC
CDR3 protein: CASSPLPDGTSGANVLTF

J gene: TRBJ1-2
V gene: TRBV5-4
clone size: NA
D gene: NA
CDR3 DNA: TGTGCCAGCAGCTTTAACTATGGCTACACCTTC
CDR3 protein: CASSFNYGYTF

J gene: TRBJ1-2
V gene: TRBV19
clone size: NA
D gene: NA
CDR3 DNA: TGTGCCAGTAGGGGCTGGCAGGGAGATGGCTACACCTTC
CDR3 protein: CASRGWQGDGYTF

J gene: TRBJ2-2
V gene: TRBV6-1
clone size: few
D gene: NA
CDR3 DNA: TGTGCCAGCATTCGTACCGAACAGGGCACCGGGGAGCTGTTTTTT
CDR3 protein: CASIRTEQGTGELFF

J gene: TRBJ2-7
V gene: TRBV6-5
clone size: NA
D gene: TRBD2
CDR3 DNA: TGTGCCAGCGGACTTTTCACTAGCGGGGTCTACGAGCAGTACTTC
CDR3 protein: CASGLFTSGVYEQYF

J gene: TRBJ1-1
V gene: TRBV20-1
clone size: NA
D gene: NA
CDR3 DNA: TGCAGTGCTAGAGATAATTTCCGGGAGGATGGGGCTGAAGCTTTCTTT
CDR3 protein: CSARDNFREDGAEAFF

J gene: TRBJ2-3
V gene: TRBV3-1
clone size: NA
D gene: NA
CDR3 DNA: TGTGCCAGCAGCCCAGTAGCCGGCCCAGATACGCAGTATTTT
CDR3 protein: CASSPVAGPDTQYF

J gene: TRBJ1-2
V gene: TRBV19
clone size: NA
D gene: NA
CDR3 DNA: TGTGCCAGTAGTCCGTCACACAACTATGGCTACACCTTC
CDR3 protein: CASSPSHNYGYTF

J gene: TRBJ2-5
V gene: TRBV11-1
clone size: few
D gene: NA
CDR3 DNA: TGTGCCAGCAGCTCGGACTCCCTCCAAGAGACCCAGTACTTC
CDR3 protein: CASSSDSLQETQYF

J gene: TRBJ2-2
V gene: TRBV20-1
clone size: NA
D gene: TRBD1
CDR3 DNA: TGCAGTGCTCAAGGGACAGCAATTCGGGCCGGGGAGCTGTTTTTT
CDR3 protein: CSAQGTAIRAGELFF

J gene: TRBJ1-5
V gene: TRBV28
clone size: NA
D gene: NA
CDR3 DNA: TGTGCCAGCAGGGAGGCGGGCAGCAATCAGCCCCAGCATTTT
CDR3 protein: CASREAGSNQPQHF

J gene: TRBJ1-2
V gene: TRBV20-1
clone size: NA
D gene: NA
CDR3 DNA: TGCAGTGCTAGAAGGGATCACTATGGCTACACCTTC
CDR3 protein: CSARRDHYGYTF

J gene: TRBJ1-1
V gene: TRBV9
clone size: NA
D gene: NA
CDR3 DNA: TGTGCCAGCAGCGTAGGCGGCAGCCGGGCTGAAGCTTTCTTT
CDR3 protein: CASSVGGSRAEAFF

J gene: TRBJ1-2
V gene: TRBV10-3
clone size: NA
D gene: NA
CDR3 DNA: TGTGCCATCACCCCCGGACAGACCTATGGCTACACCTTC
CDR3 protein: CAITPGQTYGYTF

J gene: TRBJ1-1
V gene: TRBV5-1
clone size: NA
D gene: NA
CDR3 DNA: TGCGCCAGCAGCTTGGCCGGGTCGCCGAACACTGAAGCTTTCTTT
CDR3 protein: CASSLAGSPNTEAFF

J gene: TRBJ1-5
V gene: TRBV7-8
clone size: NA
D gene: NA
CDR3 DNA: TGTGCCAGCAGCTATGGGCGCAATCAGCCCCAGCATTTT
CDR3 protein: CASSYGRNQPQHF

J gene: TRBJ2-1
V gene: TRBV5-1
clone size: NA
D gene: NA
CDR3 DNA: TGCGCCAGCAGTCTTTTGGCGGGGACAAGCTCCTACAATGAGCAGTTCTTC
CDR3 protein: CASSLLAGTSSYNEQFF

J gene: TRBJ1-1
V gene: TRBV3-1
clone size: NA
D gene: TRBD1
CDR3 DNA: TGTGCCAGCAGCCCCTCGACAGGGCACACTGAAGCTTTCTTT
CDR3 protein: CASSPSTGHTEAFF

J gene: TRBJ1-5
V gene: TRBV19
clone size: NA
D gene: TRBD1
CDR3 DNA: TGTGCCAGTAGTTACAGGGGACAGCCCCAGCATTTT
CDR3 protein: CASSYRGQPQHF

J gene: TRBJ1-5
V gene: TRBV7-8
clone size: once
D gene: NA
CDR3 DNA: TGTGCCAGCAGCCGTGAACTGTCCGTAGCCCAGCATTTT
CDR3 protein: CASSRELSVAQHF

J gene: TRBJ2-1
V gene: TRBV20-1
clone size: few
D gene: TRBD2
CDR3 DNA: TGCAGTGCTAAGACTAGCGGGGGGTACAATGAGCAGTTCTTC
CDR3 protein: CSAKTSGGYNEQFF

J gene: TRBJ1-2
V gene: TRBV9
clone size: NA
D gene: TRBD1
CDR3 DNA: TGTGCCAGCAGGCGGAACATAAGGTCCCGGGACAGGGGGAAAGATGGCTACACCTTC
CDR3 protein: CASRRNIRSRDRGKDGYTF

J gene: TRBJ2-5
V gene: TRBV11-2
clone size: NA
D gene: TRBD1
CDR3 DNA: TGTGCCAGCAGCCTGGGACAGAGAGAGACCCAGTACTTC
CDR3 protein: CASSLGQRETQYF

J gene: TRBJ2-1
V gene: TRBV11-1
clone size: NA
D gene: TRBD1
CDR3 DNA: TGTGCCAGCAGCCCGACAGGGAAGGTGTTGTCTAACGATGAGCAGTTCTTC
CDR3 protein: CASSPTGKVLSNDEQFF

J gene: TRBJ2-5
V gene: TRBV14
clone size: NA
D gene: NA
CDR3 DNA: TGTGCCAGCAGCCAAGAGGCCAACCTTTGGGAGACCCAGTACTTC
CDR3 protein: CASSQEANLWETQYF

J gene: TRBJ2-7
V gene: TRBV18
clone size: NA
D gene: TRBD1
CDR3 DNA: TGTGCCAGCTCTCCGACAGGGCCCTTAGAGGAGCAGTACTTC
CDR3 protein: CASSPTGPLEEQYF

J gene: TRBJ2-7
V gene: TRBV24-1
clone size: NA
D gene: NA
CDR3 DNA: TGTGCCACCAGTGATTCCTACGGGGAGCAGTACTTC
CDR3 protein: CATSDSYGEQYF

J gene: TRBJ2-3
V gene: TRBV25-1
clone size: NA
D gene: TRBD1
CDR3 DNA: TGTGCCAGCAGTGACGGGGGACAGGGAAATACGCAGTATTTT
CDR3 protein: CASSDGGQGNTQYF

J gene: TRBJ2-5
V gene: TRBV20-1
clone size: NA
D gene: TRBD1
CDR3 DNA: TGCAGTGCCCCAGCTCGGGGACAGGGTTTGCAAGAGACCCAGTACTTC
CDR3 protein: CSAPARGQGLQETQYF

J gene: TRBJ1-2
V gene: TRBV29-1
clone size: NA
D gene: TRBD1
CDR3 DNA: TGCAGCGTTGAAGAAGGGGGCTCGGGCTATGGCTACACCTTC
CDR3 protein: CSVEEGGSGYGYTF

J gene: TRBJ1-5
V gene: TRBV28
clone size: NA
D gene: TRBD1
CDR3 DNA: TGTGCCAGCAGAGGCCCCGACAGGGGCGTCACGCGGAATCAGCCCCAGCATTTT
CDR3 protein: CASRGPDRGVTRNQPQHF

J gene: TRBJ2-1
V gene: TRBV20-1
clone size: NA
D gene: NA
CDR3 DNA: TGCAGTGCTAGTAGGGACGACTACAATGAGCAGTTCTTC
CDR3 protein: CSASRDDYNEQFF

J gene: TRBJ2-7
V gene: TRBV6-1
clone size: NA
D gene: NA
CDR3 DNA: TGTGCCAGCAGTGACAGGGGAAGGAACGAGCAGTACTTC
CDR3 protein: CASSDRGRNEQYF